This T cell receptor beta chain was retrieved from a study of T-cell reconstitution after alpha-beta-depleted transplantation in children. This clonotype was counted many times. Its matching antigen is unknown. Molecular barcoding with unique molecular identifiers was used for the TCRbeta library. MiXCR, run by TCRdb on the PCR reads, gives a single entry per CDR3 protein. The sample records roughly 100,000 distinct CDR3 sequences, approximately 5.4% being singletons. Study-wide findings and caveats: Counts and diversity of T cells one year after transplant came mostly from newly produced T cells. Reported findings indicate that, about two months after transplant, alpha-beta T cells came from several hundred expanded clones, which were derived from non-depleted graft cells.

Germline lookup yields CDR1 SGHRS and CDR2 YFSETQ. V lost 4 bases, J lost 0 bases, and 11 bases lay in between. CDR3 length equals 15 residues. The rearrangement uses TRBV5-1 and TRBJ1-3, with D perhaps matching TRBD1 (5 bases). The receptor was isolated from a female patient younger than 10 who had a stem cell transplant for Fanconi anemia, so the T cells may come from the graft donor. The sample was PBMCs, mostly from graft donor cells, taken 60 days after TCRalphabeta/CD19-depleted stem cell transplant. CDR3 in DNA: TGCGCCAGCAGCCGGGGACTGGACTCTGGAAACACCATATATTTT. Translated: CASSRGLDSGNTIYF.